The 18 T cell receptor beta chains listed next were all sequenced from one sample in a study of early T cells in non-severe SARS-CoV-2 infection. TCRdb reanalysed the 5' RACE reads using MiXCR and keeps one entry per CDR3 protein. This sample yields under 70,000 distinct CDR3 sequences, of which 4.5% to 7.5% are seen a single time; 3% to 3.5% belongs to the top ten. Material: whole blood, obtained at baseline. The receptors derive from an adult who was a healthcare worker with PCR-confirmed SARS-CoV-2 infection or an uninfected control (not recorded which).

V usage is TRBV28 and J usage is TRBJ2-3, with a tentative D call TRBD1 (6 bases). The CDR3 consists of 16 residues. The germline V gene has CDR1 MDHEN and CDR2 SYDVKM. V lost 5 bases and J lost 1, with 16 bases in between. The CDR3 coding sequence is TGTGCCAGCAGTCCTACAGGGCAGATTCGCACAGATACGCAGTATTTT. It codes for CASSPTGQIRTDTQYF.

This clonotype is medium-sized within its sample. CDR3 sequence (DNA): TGTGCCAGCAGTTTAGGGACTAGCTTTTCCGGTGAGCAGTTCTTC. Translating it yields CASSLGTSFSGEQFF. The J gene is TRBJ2-1, the V gene TRBV28, with 9 bases lining up with TRBD2. Unmatched junction bases numbered 8, after V lost 2 bases and J lost 9 bases. Germline V gene data show CDR1 as MDHEN and CDR2 as SYDVKM. CDR3 size: 15 residues.

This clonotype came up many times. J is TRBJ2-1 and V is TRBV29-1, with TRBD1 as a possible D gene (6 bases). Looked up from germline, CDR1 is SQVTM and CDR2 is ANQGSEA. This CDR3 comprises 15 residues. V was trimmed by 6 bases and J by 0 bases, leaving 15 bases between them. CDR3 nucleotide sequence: TGCAGCGTGGATGACAGGCGGAGCTCCTACAATGAGCAGTTCTTC. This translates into CSVDDRRSSYNEQFF.

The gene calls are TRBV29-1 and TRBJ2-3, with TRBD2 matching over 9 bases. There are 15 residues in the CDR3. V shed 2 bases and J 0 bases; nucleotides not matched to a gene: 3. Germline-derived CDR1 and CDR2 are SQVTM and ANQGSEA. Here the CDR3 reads CSVERTSDSTDTQYF. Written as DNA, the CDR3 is TGCAGCGTTGAAAGGACTAGCGACAGCACAGATACGCAGTATTTT.

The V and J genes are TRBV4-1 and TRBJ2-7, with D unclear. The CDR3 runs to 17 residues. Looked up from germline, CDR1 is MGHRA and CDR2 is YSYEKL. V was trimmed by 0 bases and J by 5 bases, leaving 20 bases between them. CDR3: CASSQDERHLGFDEQYF. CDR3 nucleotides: TGCGCCAGCAGCCAAGATGAACGACACCTGGGGTTCGACGAGCAGTACTTC.

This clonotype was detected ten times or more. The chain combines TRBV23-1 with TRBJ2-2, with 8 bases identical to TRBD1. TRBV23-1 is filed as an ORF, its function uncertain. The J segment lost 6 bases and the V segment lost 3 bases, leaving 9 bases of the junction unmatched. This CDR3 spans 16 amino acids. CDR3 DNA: TGCGCCAGCAGTCACCCCACAGGGGGAGAAGCCGGGGAGCTGTTTTTT. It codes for CASSHPTGGEAGELFF.

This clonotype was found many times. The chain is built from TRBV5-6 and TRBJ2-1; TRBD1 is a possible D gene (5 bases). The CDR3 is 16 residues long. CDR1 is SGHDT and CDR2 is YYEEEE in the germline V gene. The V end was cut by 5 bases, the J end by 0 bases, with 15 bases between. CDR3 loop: CASRQTVSASYNEQFF. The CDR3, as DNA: TGTGCCAGCAGGCAGACAGTTTCTGCCTCCTACAATGAGCAGTTCTTC.

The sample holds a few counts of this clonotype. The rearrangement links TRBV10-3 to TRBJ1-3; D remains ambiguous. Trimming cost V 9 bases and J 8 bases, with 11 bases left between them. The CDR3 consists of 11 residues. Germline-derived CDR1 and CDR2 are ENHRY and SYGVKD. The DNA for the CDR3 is TGTGCCATTCAGCGCCGGGACACCATATATTTT. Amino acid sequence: CAIQRRDTIYF.

CDR3: CRGWDSRNTEAFF. In DNA form, the CDR3 reads TGCAGAGGCTGGGACAGCCGGAACACTGAAGCTTTCTTT. V gene TRBV20-1 combines with J gene TRBJ1-1; 7 bases agree with TRBD1. The CDR3 runs to 13 residues. Per the germline V gene, CDR1 is DFQATT and CDR2 is SNEGSKA (reference sequence).

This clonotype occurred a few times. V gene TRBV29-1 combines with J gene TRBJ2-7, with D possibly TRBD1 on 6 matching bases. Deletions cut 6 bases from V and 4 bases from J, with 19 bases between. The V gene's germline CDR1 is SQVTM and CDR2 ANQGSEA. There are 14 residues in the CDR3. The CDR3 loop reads CSVDGWQGRYEQYF. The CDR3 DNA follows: TGCAGCGTCGATGGGTGGCAGGGGAGATACGAGCAGTACTTC.

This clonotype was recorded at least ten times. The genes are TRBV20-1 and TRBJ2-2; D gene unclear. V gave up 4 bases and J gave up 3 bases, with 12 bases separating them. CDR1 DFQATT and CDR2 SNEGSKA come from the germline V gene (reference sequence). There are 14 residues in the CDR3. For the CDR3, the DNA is TGCAGTGCTAAAGGGTGGTTTGACACCGGGGAGCTGTTTTTT. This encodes CSAKGWFDTGELFF.

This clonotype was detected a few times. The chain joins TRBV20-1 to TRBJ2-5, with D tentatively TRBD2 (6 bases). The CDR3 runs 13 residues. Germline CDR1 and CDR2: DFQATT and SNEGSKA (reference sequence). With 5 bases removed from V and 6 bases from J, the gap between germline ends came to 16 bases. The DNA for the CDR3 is TGCAGTGCTGTGGTCCGTGGAGGGAAGACCCAGTACTTC. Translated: CSAVVRGGKTQYF.

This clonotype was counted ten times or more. CDR3 coding DNA: TGTGCCAGCAGCCCACAACAGACTAGTTACTACGAGCAGTACTTC. It encodes CASSPQQTSYYEQYF. This chain links TRBV7-6 with TRBJ2-7, with D maybe TRBD2 (6 bases). The CDR3 sequence is 15 residues long. Germline CDR1 reads SGHVS; CDR2 reads FNYEAQ. V shed 5 bases and J shed 3 bases, with 17 bases lying between them. Full variable domain (missing parts from reference TRBV7-6 and TRBJ2-7): GAGVSQSPRYKVTKRGQDVALRCDPISGHVSLYWYRQALGQGPEFLTYFNYEAQQDKSGLPNDRFSAERPEGSISTLTIQRTEQRDSAMYRCASSPQQTSYYEQYFGPGTRLTVT.

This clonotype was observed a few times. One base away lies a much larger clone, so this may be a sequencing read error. The CDR3 region is CASSKDAGQGQPQHF. DNA for the CDR3: TGCGCCAGCAGCAAAGACGCAGGGCAGGGGCAGCCCCAGCATTTT. The gene calls are TRBV4-1 and TRBJ1-5; possibly TRBD1 for D (6 bases). CDR1 and CDR2 from the germline V gene are MGHRA and YSYEKL. The CDR3 runs 15 residues.

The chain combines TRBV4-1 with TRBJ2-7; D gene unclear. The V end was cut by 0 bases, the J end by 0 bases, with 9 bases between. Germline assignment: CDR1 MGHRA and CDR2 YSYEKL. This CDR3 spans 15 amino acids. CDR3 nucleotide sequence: TGCGCCAGCAGCCAAGACATCGGATACTCCTACGAGCAGTACTTC. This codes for CASSQDIGYSYEQYF.

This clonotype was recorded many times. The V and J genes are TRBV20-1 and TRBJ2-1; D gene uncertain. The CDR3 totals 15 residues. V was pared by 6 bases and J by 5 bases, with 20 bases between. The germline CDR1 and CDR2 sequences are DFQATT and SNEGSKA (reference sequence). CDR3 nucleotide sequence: TGCAGTGCAACCCCCCGACCGGCTCCCGACAATGAGCAGTTCTTC. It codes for CSATPRPAPDNEQFF.

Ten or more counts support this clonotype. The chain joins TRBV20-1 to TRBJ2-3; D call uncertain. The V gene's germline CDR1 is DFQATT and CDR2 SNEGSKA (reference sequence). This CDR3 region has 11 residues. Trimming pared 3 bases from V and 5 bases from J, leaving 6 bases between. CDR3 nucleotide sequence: TGCAGTGCTAGTAGGAGAGATACGCAGTATTTT. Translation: CSASRRDTQYF.

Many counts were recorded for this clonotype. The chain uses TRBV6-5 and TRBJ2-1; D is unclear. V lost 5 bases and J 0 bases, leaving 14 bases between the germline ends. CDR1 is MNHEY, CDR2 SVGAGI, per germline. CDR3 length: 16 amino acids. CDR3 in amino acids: CASSLQHPSSYNEQFF. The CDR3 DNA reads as TGTGCCAGCAGTCTACAGCATCCAAGCTCCTACAATGAGCAGTTCTTC.